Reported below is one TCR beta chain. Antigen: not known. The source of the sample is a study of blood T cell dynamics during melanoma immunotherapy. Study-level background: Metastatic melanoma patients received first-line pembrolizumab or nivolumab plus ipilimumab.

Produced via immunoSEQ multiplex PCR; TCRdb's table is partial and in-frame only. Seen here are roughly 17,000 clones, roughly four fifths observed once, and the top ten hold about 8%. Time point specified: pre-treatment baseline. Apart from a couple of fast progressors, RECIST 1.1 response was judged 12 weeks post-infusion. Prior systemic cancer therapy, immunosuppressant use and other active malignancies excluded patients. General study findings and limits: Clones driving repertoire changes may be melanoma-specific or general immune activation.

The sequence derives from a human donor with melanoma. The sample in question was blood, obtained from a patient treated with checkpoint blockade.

Here the CDR3 reads CASSGRYSYEQYF. The CDR3 region has the DNA TGTGCCAGCAGTGGGCGGTACTCCTACGAGCAGTACTTC. The chain carries TRBV6-1 and TRBJ2-7, with D hard to call. CDR1 is MNHNS and CDR2 is SASEGT in the germline V gene. V gave up 4 bases and J gave up 0 bases, with 7 bases separating them. CDR3 size: 13 residues.